The entry that follows covers one TCR beta chain sequence. The authors carried out high-throughput sequencing of TCR beta. They applied it to CD8+ and CD4+ T cells obtained from blood. The CDR3 totals 14 residues. J was trimmed by 4 bases and V by 5 bases; bases with no gene match: 8. Germline CDR1 and CDR2: MNHEY and SMNVEV (reference sequence). The RNA, about 0.5 to 1 ug, was put through reverse transcription using random hexamers. TCR beta CDR3 was amplified by immunoSEQ multiplex PCR. This amplification extended across 54 Vbeta and 13 Jbeta segments. One entry per CDR3 protein, called by TCRdb with MiXCR from the immunoSEQ multiplex PCR reads. The data show around 150,000 distinct CDR3 sequences, more than 85% seen once. This sample is part of a study of CD8 T cells in Susac syndrome. For the study at large: Sequenced Susac syndrome patients included five or six with active disease and eight or nine who were in remission. Treatment status at blood draw for the Susac syndrome patients was therapy-naive, corticosteroids, or intravenous immunoglobulin alone.

This TCR was sampled from a human donor with Susac syndrome. V is TRBV27 and J is TRBJ2-7; 7 bases fit TRBD2. The sequencing input was CD8+ T cells from PBMCs. CDR3 protein: CASSTRLAWYEQYF. In DNA form, the CDR3 reads TGTGCCAGCAGTACCCGACTAGCATGGTACGAGCAGTACTTC.